Listed below are T cell receptor beta chains from one sample, sequenced in a study of shared clonotypes between healthy human individuals. Only in-frame clones appear in the TCRdb table, and some are missing; sequencing was by immunoSEQ multiplex PCR. The table includes some 1,900,000 clones, about 95% detected once. The sequenced sample consisted of naive CD8+ T cells sorted from blood. The receptor set was obtained from a young man in good health. The CDR3 runs from the conserved cysteine through the conserved F or W. The order of the fields is D gene, clone size, V gene, J gene, CDR3 DNA, CDR3 protein. A D gene is named only where the DNA matches it firmly. The size entry is marked missing in some rows and otherwise reads once, few, many or a size class.

d_call: TRBD1; clone_size: .; v_call: TRBV5-4; j_call: TRBJ2-5; cdr3_nt: TGTGCCAGCAGCCCGGACAGGGGGCGGTCGGAGACCCAGTACTTC; cdr3_aa: CASSPDRGRSETQYF
d_call: TRBD1; clone_size: .; v_call: TRBV27; j_call: TRBJ1-1; cdr3_nt: TGTGCCAGCAGTCCGGACCTGACAGGGGCCACTGAAGCTTTCTTT; cdr3_aa: CASSPDLTGATEAFF
d_call: .; clone_size: .; v_call: TRBV5-6; j_call: TRBJ1-1; cdr3_nt: TGTGCCAGCAGCCTGGGGGACTTTTTTACTGAAGCTTTCTTT; cdr3_aa: CASSLGDFFTEAFF
d_call: TRBD1; clone_size: .; v_call: TRBV4-1; j_call: TRBJ2-7; cdr3_nt: TGCGCCAGCAGCCAAGATCTGGGACAGGGAATATACGAGCAGTACTTC; cdr3_aa: CASSQDLGQGIYEQYF
d_call: .; clone_size: once; v_call: TRBV4-3; j_call: TRBJ2-5; cdr3_nt: TGCGCCAGCAGCCAATACTTGGGAGAGACCCAGTACTTC; cdr3_aa: CASSQYLGETQYF
d_call: .; clone_size: .; v_call: TRBV9; j_call: TRBJ2-3; cdr3_nt: TGTGCCAGCAGCGAGTGGCAGGGACATTCCACAGATACGCAGTATTTT; cdr3_aa: CASSEWQGHSTDTQYF
d_call: TRBD1; clone_size: .; v_call: TRBV5-6; j_call: TRBJ2-3; cdr3_nt: TGTGCCAGCACCTGGGACAGGGGAGATACGCAGTATTTT; cdr3_aa: CASTWDRGDTQYF
d_call: .; clone_size: once; v_call: TRBV11-2; j_call: TRBJ2-7; cdr3_nt: TGTGCCAGCAGCTTAATCGGGCCGGCCTACGAGCAGTACTTC; cdr3_aa: CASSLIGPAYEQYF
d_call: TRBD2; clone_size: .; v_call: TRBV10-3; j_call: TRBJ2-1; cdr3_nt: TGTGCCATCAGTGAGGAAGCGGGATCCTACAATGAGCAGTTCTTC; cdr3_aa: CAISEEAGSYNEQFF
d_call: .; clone_size: few; v_call: TRBV21-1; j_call: TRBJ1-1; cdr3_nt: TGTGCCAGCAGCACAGGGCCGAACACTGAAGCTTTCTTT; cdr3_aa: CASSTGPNTEAFF
d_call: .; clone_size: .; v_call: TRBV27; j_call: TRBJ1-1; cdr3_nt: TGTGCCAGCAGTTTTCCTGACGCTGGGGTAAACACTGAAGCTTTCTTT; cdr3_aa: CASSFPDAGVNTEAFF
d_call: .; clone_size: .; v_call: TRBV7-8; j_call: TRBJ2-1; cdr3_nt: TGTGCCAGCAGCTTAGGAGAGGAGGGCCGAGACAATGAGCAGTTCTTC; cdr3_aa: CASSLGEEGRDNEQFF
d_call: .; clone_size: .; v_call: TRBV7-9; j_call: TRBJ1-1; cdr3_nt: TGTGCCAGCAGCCAAGTTCCCTCTGAAGCTTTCTTT; cdr3_aa: CASSQVPSEAFF
d_call: TRBD1; clone_size: few; v_call: TRBV7-2; j_call: TRBJ2-1; cdr3_nt: TGTGCCAGCAGCTTTTCAGGGGGCAATGAGCAGTTCTTC; cdr3_aa: CASSFSGGNEQFF
d_call: TRBD1; clone_size: .; v_call: TRBV7-9; j_call: TRBJ2-1; cdr3_nt: TGTGCCAGCAGCTTATCTGGGACAGGGACCTACAATGAGCAGTTCTTC; cdr3_aa: CASSLSGTGTYNEQFF
d_call: .; clone_size: .; v_call: TRBV19; j_call: TRBJ1-1; cdr3_nt: TGTGCCAGTAGTCTAGGGGGGTTCACTGAAGCTTTCTTT; cdr3_aa: CASSLGGFTEAFF
d_call: .; clone_size: .; v_call: TRBV7-9; j_call: TRBJ1-4; cdr3_nt: TGTGCCAGCAGCTTAACTGGGGGAGCTAATGAAAAACTGTTTTTT; cdr3_aa: CASSLTGGANEKLFF
d_call: TRBD1; clone_size: .; v_call: TRBV6-6; j_call: TRBJ2-7; cdr3_nt: TGTGCCAGCTGGGGACAGGGGAACTACGAGCAGTACTTC; cdr3_aa: CASWGQGNYEQYF
d_call: TRBD1; clone_size: .; v_call: TRBV5-6; j_call: TRBJ2-2; cdr3_nt: TGTGCCAGCAGCTACGGGACAGTCGTCGCCGGGGAGCTGTTTTTT; cdr3_aa: CASSYGTVVAGELFF
d_call: TRBD2; clone_size: .; v_call: TRBV9; j_call: TRBJ2-2; cdr3_nt: TGTGCCAGCAGCACCCGGGGGGACAACACCGGGGAGCTGTTTTTT; cdr3_aa: CASSTRGDNTGELFF
d_call: .; clone_size: .; v_call: TRBV6-1; j_call: TRBJ2-1; cdr3_nt: TGTGCCAGCAGCGAAGCCCCCAATGAGCAGTTCTTC; cdr3_aa: CASSEAPNEQFF
d_call: TRBD2; clone_size: once; v_call: TRBV2; j_call: TRBJ2-7; cdr3_nt: TGTGCCAGCACCGGCCCCCGGGGGGGGAAGGGGACCTACGAGCAGTACTTC; cdr3_aa: CASTGPRGGKGTYEQYF